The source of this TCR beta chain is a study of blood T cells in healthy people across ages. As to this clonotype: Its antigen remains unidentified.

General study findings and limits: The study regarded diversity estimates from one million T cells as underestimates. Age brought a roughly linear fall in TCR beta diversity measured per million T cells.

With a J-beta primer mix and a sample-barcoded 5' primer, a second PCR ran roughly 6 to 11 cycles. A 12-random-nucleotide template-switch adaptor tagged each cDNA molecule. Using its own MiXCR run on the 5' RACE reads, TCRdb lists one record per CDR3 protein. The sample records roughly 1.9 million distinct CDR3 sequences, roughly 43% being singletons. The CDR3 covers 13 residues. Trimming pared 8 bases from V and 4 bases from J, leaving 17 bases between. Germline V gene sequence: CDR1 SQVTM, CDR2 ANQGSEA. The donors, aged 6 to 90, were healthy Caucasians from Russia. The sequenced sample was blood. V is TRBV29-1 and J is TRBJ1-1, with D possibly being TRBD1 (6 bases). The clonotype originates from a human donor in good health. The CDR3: CSTATGLATEAFF. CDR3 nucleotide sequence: TGCAGCACCGCTACAGGGTTGGCCACTGAAGCTTTCTTT.